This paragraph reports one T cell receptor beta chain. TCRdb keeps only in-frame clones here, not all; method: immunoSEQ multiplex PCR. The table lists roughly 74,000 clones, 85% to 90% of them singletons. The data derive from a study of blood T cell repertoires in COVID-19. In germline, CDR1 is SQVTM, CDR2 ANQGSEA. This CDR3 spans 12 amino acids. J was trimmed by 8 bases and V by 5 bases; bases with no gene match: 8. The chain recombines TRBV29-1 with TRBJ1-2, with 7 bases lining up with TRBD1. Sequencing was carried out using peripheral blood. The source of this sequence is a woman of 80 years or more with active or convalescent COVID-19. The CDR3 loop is CSVTGDFEGYTF. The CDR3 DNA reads TGCAGCGTTACAGGGGATTTCGAGGGCTACACCTTC.